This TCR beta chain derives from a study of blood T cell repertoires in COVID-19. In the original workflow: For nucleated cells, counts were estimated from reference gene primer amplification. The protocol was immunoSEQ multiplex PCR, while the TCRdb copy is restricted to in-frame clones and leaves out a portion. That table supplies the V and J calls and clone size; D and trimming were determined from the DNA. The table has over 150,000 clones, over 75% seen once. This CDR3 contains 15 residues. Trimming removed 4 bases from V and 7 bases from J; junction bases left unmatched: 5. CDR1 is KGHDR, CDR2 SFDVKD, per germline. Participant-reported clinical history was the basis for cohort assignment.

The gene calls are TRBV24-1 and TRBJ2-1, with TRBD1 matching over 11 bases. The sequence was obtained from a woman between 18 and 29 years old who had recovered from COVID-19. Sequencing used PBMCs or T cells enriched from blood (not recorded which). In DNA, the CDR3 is TGTGCCACCAGTGAGGCGGGACAGGGGGGGAATGAGCAGTTCTTC. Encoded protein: CATSEAGQGGNEQFF.